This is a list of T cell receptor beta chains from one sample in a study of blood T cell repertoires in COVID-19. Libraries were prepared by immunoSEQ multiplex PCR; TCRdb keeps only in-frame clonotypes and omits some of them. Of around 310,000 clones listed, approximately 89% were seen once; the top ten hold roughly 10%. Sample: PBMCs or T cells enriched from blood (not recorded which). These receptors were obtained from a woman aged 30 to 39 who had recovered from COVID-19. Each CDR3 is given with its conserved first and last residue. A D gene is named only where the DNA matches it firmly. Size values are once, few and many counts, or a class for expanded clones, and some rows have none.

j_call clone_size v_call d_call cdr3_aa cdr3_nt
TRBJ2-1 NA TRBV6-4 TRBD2 CASSVDSGLAAPSSYNEQFF TGTGCCAGCAGTGTCGATTCGGGACTAGCGGCCCCGAGCTCCTACAATGAGCAGTTCTTC
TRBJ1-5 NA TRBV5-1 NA CASSLNVGGNQPQHF TGCGCCAGCAGCTTGAATGTAGGAGGCAATCAGCCCCAGCATTTT
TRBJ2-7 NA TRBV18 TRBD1 CASSLGQGEQYF TGTGCCAGCTCACTAGGACAGGGCGAGCAGTACTTC
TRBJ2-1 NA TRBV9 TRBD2 CASSSGTSGRNEQFF TGTGCCAGCAGCTCAGGGACTAGCGGGAGGAATGAGCAGTTCTTC
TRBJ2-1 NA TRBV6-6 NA CASSLHSRGNEQFF TGTGCCAGCAGTCTTCATTCGAGGGGGAATGAGCAGTTCTTC
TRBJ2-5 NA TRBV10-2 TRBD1 CASRTTRTGTGETQYF TGCGCCAGCAGAACGACCCGGACAGGGACTGGGGAGACCCAGTACTTC
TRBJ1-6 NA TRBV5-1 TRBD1 CASSLRDRYNSPLHF TGCGCCAGCAGCTTACGGGACAGGTATAATTCACCCCTCCACTTT
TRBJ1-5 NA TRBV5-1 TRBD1 CASSPGQGRGGNQPQHF TGCGCCAGCAGCCCTGGACAGGGGCGCGGGGGCAATCAGCCCCAGCATTTT
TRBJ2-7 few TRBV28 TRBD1 CASSLDRVSYYEQYF TGTGCCAGCAGTTTAGACAGGGTCTCCTACTACGAGCAGTACTTC
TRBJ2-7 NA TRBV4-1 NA CASSQSTPDRSYEQYF TGCGCCAGCAGCCAGTCTACCCCGGACAGATCCTACGAGCAGTACTTC
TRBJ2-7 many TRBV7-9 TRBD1 CASSSRVGTGRPYEQYF TGTGCCAGCAGCTCGCGGGTCGGGACAGGGCGCCCCTACGAGCAGTACTTC
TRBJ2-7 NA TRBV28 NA CASQTSSYEQYF TGTGCCAGCCAGACTAGTTCCTACGAGCAGTACTTC
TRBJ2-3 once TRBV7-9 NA CASSPDRTQYF TGTGCCAGCAGCCCAGACAGAACCCAGTATTTT